A selection of T cell receptor beta chains follows, all from one sample in a study of T cells in Graves' hyperthyroidism and ophthalmopathy. TCRdb passed the multiplex PCR reads through MiXCR, listing each CDR3 protein once. The sample contains about 640,000 distinct CDR3 sequences, less than 25% of which appear only once. What was sequenced was blood. The origin of the receptors is a man aged 25-45 years with Graves' ophthalmopathy. CDR3s include the opening cysteine and the closing phenylalanine or tryptophan. D genes are given only for firm matches. Size tells how often a clone was seen (once, few, many) or the class of an expanded clone, and some rows leave it out.

TRBV11-2,TRBD2,many,TRBJ2-7,CASSPPSSGSYEQYF,TGTGCCAGCAGTCCACCATCTAGCGGATCCTACGAGCAGTACTTC
TRBV28,-,few,TRBJ2-3,CASSTAGAPRTDTQYF,TGTGCCAGCAGTACGGCCGGGGCACCTCGCACAGATACGCAGTATTTT
TRBV5-1,TRBD2,-,TRBJ2-1,CASSLGGSGSSEQFF,TGCGCCAGCAGCTTGGGGGGCAGCGGGAGTAGTGAGCAGTTCTTC
TRBV6-2/TRBV6-3,-,-,TRBJ2-1,CASTPGDGSNEQFF,TGTGCCAGCACCCCCGGCGACGGTAGCAATGAGCAGTTCTTC
TRBV20-1,-,many,TRBJ1-2,CSARDRIGLRDGYTF,TGCAGTGCTAGAGATCGTATAGGGTTGAGGGATGGCTACACCTTC
TRBV2,-,many,TRBJ2-5,CASPRDRETQYF,TGTGCCAGCCCGAGGGACCGAGAGACCCAGTACTTC
TRBV5-8,-,-,TRBJ1-5,CASSVYGIHQPQHF,TGTGCCAGCAGCGTATACGGCATCCATCAGCCCCAGCATTTT
TRBV28,-,many,TRBJ2-3,CASYGPADTQYF,TGTGCCAGCTACGGCCCGGCAGATACGCAGTATTTT
TRBV28,-,many,TRBJ2-5,CASRNLAGETQYF,TGTGCCAGCAGAAACCTAGCAGGAGAGACCCAGTACTTC
TRBV27,-,few,TRBJ2-7,CASRREGAYEQYF,TGTGCCAGCAGGAGGGAGGGGGCGTACGAGCAGTACTTC
TRBV28,-,-,TRBJ2-1,CANPPGGISSYNEQFF,TGTGCCAACCCCCCAGGCGGGATAAGCTCCTACAATGAGCAGTTCTTC
TRBV19,-,-,TRBJ2-5,CASSRQGGLQETQYF,TGTGCCAGTAGTAGACAGGGAGGCCTCCAAGAGACCCAGTACTTC
TRBV6-1,-,few,TRBJ1-3,CASSPSWTSSGNTIYF,TGTGCCAGCAGTCCCTCCTGGACATCTTCTGGAAACACCATATATTTT
TRBV5-1,-,-,TRBJ2-7,CASSFDGTIYEQYF,TGCGCCAGCAGCTTCGACGGAACTATCTACGAGCAGTACTTC
TRBV6-2/TRBV6-3,-,-,TRBJ2-3,CASNRDSNTDTQYF,TGTGCCAGCAACCGGGACTCAAACACAGATACGCAGTATTTT
TRBV7-6,-,-,TRBJ2-5,CASSSLQGETQYF,TGTGCCAGCAGCTCCCTCCAAGGGGAGACCCAGTACTTC
TRBV29-1,TRBD2,-,TRBJ2-3,CSVRGLVTDTQYF,TGCAGCGTCCGGGGACTAGTCACAGATACGCAGTATTTT
TRBV7-9,-,few,TRBJ1-2,CASSLNEGDAGYTF,TGTGCCAGCAGCTTAAATGAGGGTGACGCTGGCTACACCTTC
TRBV4-1,-,few,TRBJ2-7,CASSQGNAYSYEQYF,TGCGCCAGCAGCCAAGGAAACGCCTACTCCTACGAGCAGTACTTC
TRBV6-5,TRBD1,-,TRBJ2-5,CASSLGTGTPETQYF,TGTGCCAGCAGTTTGGGGACAGGGACACCAGAGACCCAGTACTTC
TRBV20-1,TRBD1,-,TRBJ2-3,CSALSTGVGTDTQYF,TGCAGTGCCCTCTCGACAGGGGTCGGGACAGATACGCAGTATTTT
TRBV9,-,-,TRBJ1-2,CASSVEGGASYGYTF,TGTGCCAGCAGCGTAGAGGGGGGCGCGAGCTATGGCTACACCTTC
TRBV27,TRBD2,few,TRBJ2-1,CASSWSGGAYNEQFF,TGTGCCAGCAGTTGGAGCGGGGGGGCCTACAATGAGCAGTTCTTC
TRBV6-1,-,-,TRBJ1-6,CASRDVGGNSPLHF,TGTGCCAGCAGGGACGTTGGGGGGAATTCACCCCTCCACTTT
TRBV6-1,TRBD1,-,TRBJ1-4,CASSAPGRGDLNEKLFF,TGTGCCAGCAGTGCCCCCGGCAGGGGGGATCTTAATGAAAAACTGTTTTTT
TRBV7-2,TRBD2,-,TRBJ2-7,CASSPRTSGTDEQYF,TGTGCCAGCAGCCCGCGGACTAGCGGGACCGACGAGCAGTACTTC
TRBV5-1,TRBD1,many,TRBJ2-7,CASSLEGQGRDEQYF,TGCGCCAGCAGCTTGGAGGGACAGGGGAGAGACGAGCAGTACTTC
TRBV20-1,-,-,TRBJ2-5,CSAISGREAQYF,TGCAGTGCCATTAGCGGACGAGAGGCCCAGTACTTC
TRBV13,-,-,TRBJ2-3,CASSVGIVMADTQYF,TGTGCCAGCAGCGTAGGCATAGTTATGGCAGATACGCAGTATTTT
TRBV27,-,few,TRBJ2-1,CASRQGTEQFF,TGTGCCAGCAGGCAGGGAACTGAGCAGTTCTTC
TRBV27,-,-,TRBJ2-1,CASSLNFYNEQFF,TGTGCCAGCAGTTTGAACTTCTACAATGAGCAGTTCTTC
TRBV20-1,TRBD1,-,TRBJ1-1,CSARADRGGEAFF,TGCAGTGCTAGGGCAGACAGGGGGGGTGAAGCTTTCTTT
TRBV11-2,-,many,TRBJ2-7,CASSLGTGAPHEQYF,TGTGCCAGCAGCTTAGGCACGGGAGCCCCCCACGAGCAGTACTTC
TRBV28,-,-,TRBJ2-2,CASIRQRHTGELFF,TGTGCCAGCATTAGACAGAGACACACCGGGGAGCTGTTTTTT
TRBV4-2,-,-,TRBJ1-2,CASSQLGQNYGYTF,TGTGCCAGCAGCCAACTTGGACAGAACTATGGCTACACCTTC
TRBV6-2/TRBV6-3,-,-,TRBJ2-7,CASSPIGVRYEQYF,TGTGCCAGCAGTCCCATTGGTGTACGCTACGAGCAGTACTTC
TRBV15,-,few,TRBJ2-5,CATSRDSGKQETQYF,TGTGCCACCAGCAGAGATTCGGGGAAACAAGAGACCCAGTACTTC
TRBV7-9,-,-,TRBJ2-3,CASTATGGTDTDTQYF,TGTGCCAGCACCGCCACTGGCGGGACTGACACAGATACGCAGTATTTT
TRBV11-2,TRBD2,many,TRBJ2-1,CASTFSPAAGGFNEQFF,TGTGCCAGCACCTTCTCACCGGCGGCGGGAGGGTTCAATGAGCAGTTCTTC
TRBV5-5,-,few,TRBJ1-1,CASNPRGSNPDTEAFF,TGTGCCAGCAACCCCCGGGGGAGCAATCCGGACACTGAAGCTTTCTTT
TRBV6-1,-,many,TRBJ1-2,CASSAGGKGYGYTF,TGTGCCAGCAGTGCTGGGGGGAAGGGCTATGGCTACACCTTC
TRBV6-1,-,once,TRBJ2-2,CASRPPAGGLFF,TGTGCCAGCAGACCCCCCGCCGGGGGGCTGTTTTTT
TRBV14,-,few,TRBJ2-5,CASSRGPDSFQETQYF,TGTGCCAGCAGCCGGGGTCCGGACAGCTTCCAAGAGACCCAGTACTTC
TRBV5-1,TRBD1,-,TRBJ2-7,CASSAGRGPTAEQYF,TGCGCCAGCAGCGCAGGCAGGGGGCCAACCGCCGAGCAGTACTTC